The 27 T cell receptor beta chains given below trace back to one sample, sequenced in a study of shared clonotypes between healthy human individuals. Data came from immunoSEQ multiplex PCR; TCRdb stores just in-frame clones and leaves some out. Found here are 640,000 or so clones, roughly 70% of them singletons; the top ten hold roughly 1.8%. Sequencing input: memory CD4+ T cells sorted from blood. Stated subset: CD45RA-negative fraction. The receptor source for this set is a woman aged 25 to 39 in good health.

This clone has just a few counts. The chain carries TRBV28 and TRBJ2-7; 7 bases agree with TRBD2. This CDR3 comprises 14 residues. Per the germline V gene, CDR1 is MDHEN and CDR2 is SYDVKM. Trimming took 7 bases from V and 0 from J; bases not matched to a gene: 6. Here the CDR3 reads CASTLAGLSYEQYF. The CDR3 bases are TGTGCCAGCACCTTAGCGGGCCTCTCCTACGAGCAGTACTTC.

CDR3 loop: CASSLLRRGNTGELFF. The DNA for the CDR3 is TGTGCCAGCAGCTTACTTCGCCGCGGGAACACCGGGGAGCTGTTTTTT. This chain connects TRBV7-2 to TRBJ2-2; D ambiguous. Per germline, CDR1 SGHTA and CDR2 FQGNSA. The CDR3 sequence is 16 residues long. Trimming took off 2 bases at V and 1 base at J, with 11 bases between the two ends.

This clone has just a few counts. This CDR3 is also generated by other DNA sequences in the sample. The chain carries TRBV5-1 and TRBJ2-1; TRBD2 agrees at 9 bases. Germline V gives CDR1 SGHRS, CDR2 YFSETQ. The CDR3 extends over 15 amino acids. V lost 0 bases to trimming and J lost 3 bases; unmatched junction nucleotides: 1. The CDR3 DNA is TGCGCCAGCAGCTTGGATAGCGGGGGCTACAATGAGCAGTTCTTC. Its protein product is CASSLDSGGYNEQFF.

This clone was recorded once. The rearrangement joins TRBV6-1 to TRBJ1-5; the D is unclear. Germline CDR1 reads MNHNS; CDR2 reads SASEGT. With 4 bases removed from V and 7 bases from J, the gap between germline ends came to 5 bases. CDR3 length: 11 amino acids. The CDR3 DNA reads as TGTGCCAGCAGTGTGGGGCAGCCCCAGCATTTT. Protein sequence: CASSVGQPQHF.

V gene TRBV29-1 combines with J gene TRBJ1-3, with 8 bases lining up with TRBD1. There are 14 residues in the CDR3. In germline, CDR1 is SQVTM, CDR2 ANQGSEA. The ends lost 4 bases at V and 2 bases at J; junction bases unmatched: 4. CDR3 bases: TGCAGCGTTGGACAGGGGCAGGCTGGAAACACCATATATTTT. The encoded protein is CSVGQGQAGNTIYF.

The chain joins TRBV4-2 to TRBJ1-3, with 9 nucleotides matching TRBD1. This CDR3 has 18 residues. The J segment lost 2 bases and the V segment lost 2 bases, leaving 10 bases of the junction unmatched. Germline CDR1 is LGHNA and CDR2 is YNFKEQ. The CDR3 coding sequence is TGTGCCAGCAGCCAAAATCCGTGGGGACAGGGACCTGGAAACACCATATATTTT. Translating gives CASSQNPWGQGPGNTIYF.

V is TRBV19 and J is TRBJ2-7; the match to TRBD2 covers 14 bases. This CDR3 spans 15 amino acids. Unmatched junction bases numbered 7, after V lost 3 bases and J lost 9 bases. Germline values: CDR1 LNHDA, CDR2 SQIVND (reference sequence). CDR3 sequence (DNA): TGTGCCAGTAGTATGGGACTAGCGGGAGAGACATGGCAGTACTTC. Residues: CASSMGLAGETWQYF.

The chain recombines TRBV6-1 with TRBJ1-1; no clear D. This CDR3 spans 11 amino acids. Trimming cost V 6 bases and J 5 bases, with 7 bases left between them. Germline values: CDR1 MNHNS, CDR2 SASEGT. For the CDR3, the DNA is TGTGCCAGCAGCCCATTGACTGAAGCTTTCTTT. It codes for CASSPLTEAFF.

The V and J genes are TRBV7-9 and TRBJ1-3; D is unresolved. V was shortened by 2 bases and J by 6 bases, with 8 bases between the two germline ends. Germline CDR1 reads SEHNR; CDR2 reads FQNEAQ (reference sequence). The length of the CDR3 is 13 residues. CDR3 residues: CASSLTVLNTIYF. Here the CDR3 DNA reads TGTGCCAGCAGCTTAACGGTCCTAAACACCATATATTTT.

The CDR3 DNA sequence: TGTGCCAGCAGCCTCCTCTCTGCGGCGAACACTGAAGCTTTCTTT. Translated, it gives CASSLLSAANTEAFF. The genes are TRBV7-2 and TRBJ1-1; D uncertain. CDR1 SGHTA and CDR2 FQGNSA come from the germline V gene. This CDR3 contains 15 residues. Trimming cost V 5 bases and J 1 base, with 14 bases left between them.

The chain couples TRBV6-1 to TRBJ1-2; D may be TRBD1 (6 bases). The ends were cut back, 11 bases at V and 6 bases at J, with 22 bases in the middle. Germline values: CDR1 MNHNS, CDR2 SASEGT. This CDR3 has 14 residues. Written as DNA, the CDR3 is TGTGCCGCCCCGGACAGTTCTAGAGGCGATGGCTACACCTTC. Its protein product is CAAPDSSRGDGYTF.

In its sample, this clone was seen once. V gene TRBV27 combines with J gene TRBJ2-4; 8 nucleotides match TRBD1. Germline CDR1 and CDR2: MNHEY and SMNVEV (reference sequence). Germline trimming cut 4 bases from V and 0 bases from J; bases unmatched to any gene: 8. CDR3 length: 17 amino acids. The CDR3 region has the DNA TGTGCCAGCAGTTATCGGTTAGACAGGGGAGCCAAAAACATTCAGTACTTC. Translation gives CASSYRLDRGAKNIQYF.

The chain links TRBV10-3 to TRBJ2-7; D is perhaps TRBD2 (5 bases). Germline CDR1 reads ENHRY; CDR2 reads SYGVKD. This CDR3 has 14 residues. V was shortened by 3 bases and J by 6 bases, with 15 bases between the two germline ends. As DNA, the CDR3 is TGTGCCATCAGTGACGCGGGTCGCTCTTCCGAGCAGTACTTC. Residues: CAISDAGRSSEQYF.

This chain uses TRBV5-1 with TRBJ1-1; 8 positions match TRBD1. The trim removed 4 bases at V and 2 bases at J, leaving 7 bases unmatched. CDR3 length: 15 amino acids. Germline loops: CDR1 SGHRS, CDR2 YFSETQ. The CDR3 sequence is CASSHDRGKNTEAFF. DNA for the CDR3: TGCGCCAGCAGCCACGACAGGGGTAAAAACACTGAAGCTTTCTTT.

This chain uses TRBV11-1 with TRBJ1-4; 8 nucleotides match TRBD1. The CDR3 length is 15 residues. From germline, CDR1 is SGHAT and CDR2 FQDESV (reference sequence). J gave up 3 bases and V 2 bases, and 2 bases lay outside the gene matches. As DNA, the CDR3 is TGTGCCAGCAGCTTACAGGGGGCTTCTAATGAAAAACTGTTTTTT. Its translation is CASSLQGASNEKLFF.

The V gene is TRBV7-2, the J gene TRBJ2-7; 8 nucleotides agree with TRBD2. With 4 bases clipped from V and 2 bases from J, the junction kept 7 bases outside the gene matches. The V gene's germline CDR1 is SGHTA and CDR2 FQGNSA. CDR3 length equals 15 residues. CDR3 in amino acids: CASSSRTSSPYEQYF. In DNA form, the CDR3 reads TGTGCCAGCAGCTCACGGACTAGCTCTCCCTACGAGCAGTACTTC.

This clone was picked up many times. Other DNA sequences in this specimen translate into the identical CDR3. Here the CDR3 reads CASSRISNQPQHF. CDR3 DNA sequence: TGCGCCAGCAGCCGGATCAGCAATCAGCCCCAGCATTTT. The rearrangement joins TRBV10-2 to TRBJ1-5; no definite D call. The CDR3 spans 13 residues. V was clipped by 6 bases and J by 1 base, with 7 bases between them. Germline-derived CDR1 and CDR2 are WSHSY and SAAADI.

This chain uses TRBV18 with TRBJ2-7; D perhaps matches TRBD1 (5 bases). CDR1 is KGHSH and CDR2 is LQKENI in the germline V gene. V lost 4 bases to trimming and J lost 2 bases, with 9 bases between them. The CDR3 extends over 13 amino acids. The CDR3 DNA reads as TGTGCCAGCTCACGACAGACAACCTACGAGCAGTACTTC. It encodes CASSRQTTYEQYF.

V and J are TRBV7-7 and TRBJ2-1; D not certain. V lost 1 base to trimming and J lost 5 bases, with 6 bases between them. This CDR3 is built from 13 residues. The germline V gene encodes CDR1 SSHAT and CDR2 FNYEAQ (reference sequence). DNA of the CDR3: TGTGCCAGCAGCTTAGGCATGAACAATGAGCAGTTCTTC. It specifies CASSLGMNNEQFF.

The V gene is TRBV25-1, the J gene TRBJ2-7; 7 nucleotides line up with TRBD1. The CDR3 contains 15 residues. The ends lost 8 bases at V and 0 bases at J; junction bases unmatched: 10. The germline gives CDR1 MGHDK, CDR2 SYGVNS. The chain's CDR3 is CASSPRTGLSYEQYF. The CDR3 DNA reads TGTGCCAGCTCTCCCCGGACAGGCCTCTCCTACGAGCAGTACTTC.

Comment on this clone: Different DNA sequences within this sample yield the same CDR3. This CDR3 is CASSSGTENTEAFF. The CDR3 nucleotides read TGCGCCAGCAGCTCCGGGACGGAGAACACTGAAGCTTTCTTT. The V call is TRBV5-1, the J call TRBJ1-1, with a tentative D call TRBD1 (5 bases). There are 14 residues in the CDR3. Germline V gives CDR1 SGHRS, CDR2 YFSETQ. The V end lost 3 bases, the J end lost 1 base, and 10 bases lay between the germline ends.

The chain employs TRBV2 and TRBJ2-7; a possible D gene is TRBD1 (6 bases). The CDR3 totals 13 residues. Germline V gives CDR1 SNHLY, CDR2 FYNNEI. The V end was cut by 5 bases, the J end by 0 bases, with 8 bases between. For the CDR3, the DNA is TGTGCCAGCAGTAGGGACATCTCCTACGAGCAGTACTTC. Amino acid sequence: CASSRDISYEQYF.

This clone was seen only once. This chain connects TRBV29-1 to TRBJ2-5; 14 nucleotides agree with TRBD2. The germline V gene has CDR1 SQVTM and CDR2 ANQGSEA. The CDR3 is 16 residues long. The ends lost 7 bases at V and 2 bases at J; junction bases unmatched: 9. Here the CDR3 reads CSASGTSGRSQETQYF. CDR3 DNA: TGCAGCGCCTCAGGGACTAGCGGGAGATCTCAAGAGACCCAGTACTTC.

The chain links TRBV18 to TRBJ1-2; D possibly corresponds to TRBD1 (6 bases). In germline, CDR1 is KGHSH, CDR2 LQKENI. Trimming took 0 bases from V and 1 from J, leaving 15 bases between them. This CDR3 region has 17 residues. The DNA of the CDR3 is TGTGCCAGCTCACCACCGACAGGTTCTAAGCTTAACTATGGCTACACCTTC. This sequence encodes CASSPPTGSKLNYGYTF.

This clone was counted a single time. V and J are TRBV2 and TRBJ1-1; the D is unclear. The CDR3 contains 15 residues. Germline V CDR1 and CDR2: SNHLY, FYNNEI. Trimming left V 8 bases short and J 4 bases short, with 20 bases between. The CDR3, as DNA: TGTGCCAGCTCGGGGTTTCTGGGATCGAGCACTGAAGCTTTCTTT. It codes for CASSGFLGSSTEAFF.

This chain uses TRBV25-1 with TRBJ2-3; 8 bases agree with TRBD1. Losses at the gene ends were 2 bases for V and 1 base for J; bases not matched to a gene: 5. The CDR3 extends over 16 amino acids. The germline CDR1 and CDR2 sequences are MGHDK and SYGVNS. Here the CDR3 DNA reads TGTGCCAGCAGTGAACAGCAGGGGGCCGGCACAGATACGCAGTATTTT. Translation gives CASSEQQGAGTDTQYF.

The chain couples TRBV7-8 to TRBJ2-1; TRBD2 agrees at 10 bases. From germline, CDR1 is SGHVS and CDR2 FQNEAQ. Trimming cost V 0 bases and J 6 bases; bases outside gene matches: 14. The CDR3 contains 19 residues. CDR3 nucleotides: TGTGCCAGCAGCTTAGCGATATCTAAAGGACTAGCGGCTTCCAATGAGCAGTTCTTC. Translated, it gives CASSLAISKGLAASNEQFF. Drawing the rest from reference TRBV7-8 and TRBJ2-1, the complete variable domain is GAGVSQSPRYKVAKRGQDVALRCDPISGHVSLFWYQQALGQGPEFLTYFQNEAQLDKSGLPSDRFFAERPEGSVSTLKIQRTQQEDSAVYLCASSLAISKGLAASNEQFFGPGTRLTVL.